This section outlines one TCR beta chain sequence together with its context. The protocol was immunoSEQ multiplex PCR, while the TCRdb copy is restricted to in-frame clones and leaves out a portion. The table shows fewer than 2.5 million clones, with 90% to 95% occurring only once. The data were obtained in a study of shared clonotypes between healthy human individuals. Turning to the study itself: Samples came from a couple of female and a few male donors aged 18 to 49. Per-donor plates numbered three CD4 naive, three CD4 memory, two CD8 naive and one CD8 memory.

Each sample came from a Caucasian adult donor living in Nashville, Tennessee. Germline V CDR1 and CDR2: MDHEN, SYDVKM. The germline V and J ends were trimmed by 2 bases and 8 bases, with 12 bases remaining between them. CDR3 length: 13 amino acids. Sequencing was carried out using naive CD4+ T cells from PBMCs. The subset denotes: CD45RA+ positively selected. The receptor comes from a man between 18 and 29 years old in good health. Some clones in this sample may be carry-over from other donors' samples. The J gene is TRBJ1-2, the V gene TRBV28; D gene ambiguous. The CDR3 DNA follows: TGTGCCAGCAGTTTAATATGGCAGAGGGGCTACACCTTC. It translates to CASSLIWQRGYTF.